The 24 T cell receptor beta chains reported below all come from one sample, sequenced in a study of radiation and T cells in renal cell carcinoma. Profiling relied on immunoSEQ multiplex PCR, and the TCRdb table lists in-frame clones only, not all of them. The data hold about 170,000 clones, with less than 90% observed a single time. Time point here: blood 4 weeks post-SBRT, at nephrectomy. The treatment: 15 Gy SBRT to primary tumor, nephrectomy 4 weeks later. Sequencing used blood, obtained from a patient whose treatment included radiotherapy and nephrectomy. The origin of the receptors is a woman aged 50 to 60 with renal cell carcinoma.

The genes are TRBV6-5 and TRBJ1-1, with D possibly TRBD1 on 6 matching bases. V gave up 7 bases and J gave up 6 bases, with 15 bases separating them. This CDR3 comprises 13 residues. The germline CDR1 and CDR2 sequences are MNHEY and SVGAGI. The CDR3 protein is CASNLGGGAEAFF. The CDR3 coding sequence is TGTGCCAGCAACCTCGGAGGGGGGGCTGAAGCTTTCTTT.

V usage is TRBV19 and J usage is TRBJ2-1, with a tentative D call TRBD1 (6 bases). The ends were cut back, 0 bases at V and 6 bases at J, with 12 bases in the middle. The CDR3 has 15 amino acids. The germline gives CDR1 LNHDA, CDR2 SQIVND (reference sequence). In DNA form, the CDR3 reads TGTGCCAGTAGTATAGAGTTAAGGACAGTCAATGAGCAGTTCTTC. Translation: CASSIELRTVNEQFF.

This rearrangement joins TRBV7-2 to TRBJ1-6; D is possibly TRBD1 (5 bases). Trimming pared 5 bases from V and 8 bases from J, leaving 16 bases between. CDR1 and CDR2 (germline): SGHTA, FQGNSA. This CDR3 has 15 residues. The CDR3 protein is CASSTGGGLYSPLHF. Here the CDR3 DNA reads TGTGCCAGCAGCACAGGAGGCGGACTATATTCACCCCTCCACTTT.

This clone was observed once. Its ends do not fully match the called genes, so a read error is possible. The chain links TRBV7-7 to TRBJ1-4, with TRBD1 identical over 7 bases. The CDR3 has 16 residues. CDR1 and CDR2 from the germline V gene are SSHAT and FNYEAQ (reference sequence). CDR3 residues: CASSPQAPGQSEKLFF. The CDR3 DNA sequence: TGTGCTAGCAGCCCGCAGGCTCCGGGACAGAGTGAAAAACTGTTTTTT.

The chain uses TRBV28 and TRBJ1-2; TRBD1 aligns across 11 bases. The CDR3 has 15 amino acids. V shed 6 bases and J 4 bases; nucleotides not matched to a gene: 7. CDR1 MDHEN and CDR2 SYDVKM come from the germline V gene. The CDR3 bases are TGTGCCAGCAGCGCCGGGACAGGGGGTTTCTATGGCTACACCTTC. It yields the protein CASSAGTGGFYGYTF.

A remark on this clone: This sample includes further DNA sequences coding for the same CDR3. The chain couples TRBV9 to TRBJ2-1, with D possibly TRBD2 on 6 matching bases. The germline V gene encodes CDR1 SGDLS and CDR2 YYNGEE. The CDR3 runs 15 residues. Trimming took off 0 bases at V and 3 bases at J, with 10 bases between the two ends. The CDR3: CASSVGGDGYNEQFF. CDR3 DNA sequence: TGTGCCAGCAGCGTAGGCGGGGATGGCTACAATGAGCAGTTCTTC.

In this sample, this clone turned up once. The chain employs TRBV5-4 and TRBJ2-7; the D gene is possibly TRBD1 (6 bases). V shed 1 base and J shed 5 bases, with 13 bases lying between them. The germline CDR1 and CDR2 sequences are SGHNT and YYREEE (reference sequence). This CDR3 has 14 amino acids. This CDR3 reads CASSLWLRGNEQYF. In DNA form, the CDR3 reads TGTGCCAGCAGCTTGTGGCTCAGGGGCAACGAGCAGTACTTC.

V is TRBV29-1 and J is TRBJ2-5; D is tentatively TRBD1 or TRBD2 (5 bases each). Germline assignment: CDR1 SQVTM and CDR2 ANQGSEA. This CDR3 is 12 amino acids long. Trimming removed 8 bases from V and 5 bases from J, with 15 bases in between. CDR3 region: CSWGTRDETQYF. The CDR3 bases are TGCAGCTGGGGGACCAGGGACGAGACCCAGTACTTC.

The rearrangement uses TRBV5-1 and TRBJ1-5; D is unresolved. CDR3 length: 13 residues. The V end lost 0 bases, the J end lost 5 bases, and 6 bases lay between the germline ends. Per germline, CDR1 SGHRS and CDR2 YFSETQ. CDR3 bases: TGCGCCAGCAGCTTGGCGTCCGATCAGCCCCAGCATTTT. This translates into CASSLASDQPQHF.

The chain has TRBV9 and TRBJ2-1; no definite D call. Germline values: CDR1 SGDLS, CDR2 YYNGEE. This CDR3 has 16 residues. V dropped 0 bases and J dropped 7 bases, with 17 bases sitting between them. The CDR3: CASSVGGTLLGNEQFF. As DNA, the CDR3 is TGTGCCAGCAGCGTAGGAGGCACTCTCCTGGGGAATGAGCAGTTCTTC. Combining the CDR3 with reference TRBV9 and TRBJ2-1 gives the whole variable domain DSGVTQTPKHLITATGQRVTLRCSPRSGDLSVYWYQQSLDQGLQFLIQYYNGEERAKGNILERFSAQQFPDLHSELNLSSLELGDSALYFCASSVGGTLLGNEQFFGPGTRLTVL.

The chain carries TRBV10-3 and TRBJ2-4, with D maybe TRBD2 (5 bases). V lost 3 bases and J 0 bases, leaving 9 bases between the germline ends. The CDR3 runs 15 residues. From germline, CDR1 is ENHRY and CDR2 SYGVKD. This CDR3 is CAISDTGIAKNIQYF. The CDR3, as DNA: TGTGCCATCAGTGATACCGGGATAGCCAAAAACATTCAGTACTTC.

V and J are TRBV2 and TRBJ1-3; D is possibly TRBD1 (5 bases). This CDR3 region has 14 residues. CDR1 and CDR2 (germline): SNHLY, FYNNEI. The V gene lost 7 bases and the J gene lost 4 bases, with 14 bases spanning the gap. The CDR3 is CASNRGSGGNTIYF. The CDR3 coding sequence is TGTGCCAGCAATAGGGGCTCGGGAGGAAACACCATATATTTT.

This chain uses TRBV29-1 with TRBJ2-3; TRBD2 might be the D (7 bases). The CDR3 is made up of 12 amino acids. The germline gives CDR1 SQVTM, CDR2 ANQGSEA. The ends were cut back, 7 bases at V and 11 bases at J, with 19 bases in the middle. The CDR3 here is CSGGGAHPGQYF. The CDR3, as DNA: TGCAGCGGGGGGGGCGCCCATCCGGGGCAGTATTTT.

Here the CDR3 reads CASSPLAGGYGRNEQFF. The CDR3 region has the DNA TGTGCCAGCAGCCCGTTGGCGGGGGGGTACGGTAGGAATGAGCAGTTCTTC. The chain uses TRBV7-3 and TRBJ2-1; 9 bases align to TRBD2. The CDR3 extends over 17 amino acids. V trimming: 5 bases; J trimming: 7 bases; junction bases outside the gene matches: 15. The V gene's germline CDR1 is SGHTA and CDR2 FQGTGA.

V usage is TRBV5-4 and J usage is TRBJ2-5, with 12 bases identical to TRBD2. The CDR3 has 16 amino acids. Germline lookup yields CDR1 SGHNT and CDR2 YYREEE (reference sequence). V lost 4 bases and J lost 2; bases outside the gene matches: 6. The CDR3 region is CASSLASGGVQETQYF. The CDR3 DNA sequence: TGTGCCAGCAGCCTGGCTAGCGGGGGGGTACAAGAGACCCAGTACTTC.

V is TRBV29-1 and J is TRBJ2-2; tentative D call: TRBD1 (7 bases). Trimming took off 6 bases at V and 5 bases at J, with 19 bases between the two ends. This CDR3 is 15 amino acids long. Germline V lookup: CDR1 SQVTM, CDR2 ANQGSEA. CDR3 nucleotides: TGCAGCGTCGCGGACAGGAGGGGCCTTACCGGGGAGCTGTTTTTT. Translating it yields CSVADRRGLTGELFF.

CDR3 residues: CASSARGRNTDTQYF. DNA of the CDR3: TGTGCCAGCAGCGCGCGGGGACGGAACACAGATACGCAGTATTTT. The chain combines TRBV6-4 with TRBJ2-3; tentative D call: TRBD2 (6 bases). V was pared by 6 bases and J by 2 bases, with 15 bases between. The germline V gene has CDR1 MRHNA and CDR2 SNTAGT. The CDR3 length is 15 residues.

This clone was seen a handful of times. The rearrangement uses TRBV7-2 and TRBJ1-4, with a weak D call TRBD1 (6 bases). The V gene lost 4 bases and the J gene lost 13 bases, with 19 bases spanning the gap. The germline V gene encodes CDR1 SGHTA and CDR2 FQGNSA. The CDR3 has 14 residues. The CDR3 loop is CASSSGRGLVGLFF. Here the CDR3 DNA reads TGTGCCAGCAGCTCCGGACGGGGGCTCGTTGGACTGTTTTTT. Full variable domain (rest looked up from reference TRBV7-2 and TRBJ1-4): GAGVSQSPSNKVTEKGKDVELRCDPISGHTALYWYRQSLGQGLEFLIYFQGNSAPDKSGLPSDRFSAERTGGSVSTLTIQRTQQEDSAVYLCASSSGRGLVGLFFGSGTQLSVL.

The chain joins TRBV19 to TRBJ1-1; 7 bases fit TRBD1. Germline CDR1 is LNHDA and CDR2 is SQIVND (reference sequence). The CDR3 spans 14 residues. The J segment lost 6 bases and the V segment lost 5 bases, leaving 9 bases of the junction unmatched. The CDR3 DNA is TGTGCCAGTAGTTTTACAGGGGATTCGGCTGAAGCTTTCTTT. Its protein product is CASSFTGDSAEAFF.

J is TRBJ2-7 and V is TRBV6-5; D is tentatively TRBD1 or TRBD2 (8 bases each). Trimming pared 2 bases from V and 3 bases from J, leaving 17 bases between. This CDR3 comprises 16 residues. Germline V gene sequence: CDR1 MNHEY, CDR2 SVGAGI. The CDR3 spells CASSYPGGGGFYEQYF. CDR3 in DNA: TGTGCCAGCAGTTACCCAGGGGGCGGGGGGTTCTACGAGCAGTACTTC.

V usage is TRBV4-2 and J usage is TRBJ2-2, with 7 bases aligning to TRBD2. After removal of 0 bases from V and 5 bases from J, the junction contained 6 bases not matched to a gene. The CDR3 is 16 amino acids. CDR1 is LGHNA, CDR2 YNFKEQ, per germline. This CDR3 is CASSQDPGLSTGELFF. The CDR3 bases are TGTGCCAGCAGCCAAGATCCGGGACTAAGTACCGGGGAGCTGTTTTTT.

This rearrangement joins TRBV5-6 to TRBJ1-6, with TRBD1 matching over 8 bases. Germline CDR1 is SGHDT and CDR2 is YYEEEE. The length of the CDR3 is 17 residues. The V gene end was trimmed by 4 bases and the J gene end by 1 base; junction bases not matched to a gene: 7. CDR3 sequence reads: CASSDRDRGSYNSPLHF. CDR3 DNA: TGTGCCAGCAGCGACCGCGACAGGGGTTCCTATAATTCACCCCTCCACTTT.

This chain links TRBV5-1 with TRBJ1-1; no firm D call. This CDR3 has 13 amino acids. CDR1 SGHRS and CDR2 YFSETQ come from the germline V gene. The ends were cut back, 4 bases at V and 0 bases at J, with 7 bases in the middle. This CDR3 reads CASSLELNTEAFF. CDR3 sequence (DNA): TGCGCCAGCAGCCTAGAACTGAACACTGAAGCTTTCTTT.

The chain combines TRBV30 with TRBJ2-1, with TRBD2 matching 7 bases. Per germline, CDR1 GTSNPN and CDR2 SVGIG (reference sequence). The CDR3 has 14 amino acids. Trimming took 0 bases from V and 2 from J; bases not matched to a gene: 1. The CDR3 protein is CAWSVAGAYNEQFF. In nucleotides, the CDR3 is TGTGCCTGGAGTGTGGCGGGGGCCTACAATGAGCAGTTCTTC.